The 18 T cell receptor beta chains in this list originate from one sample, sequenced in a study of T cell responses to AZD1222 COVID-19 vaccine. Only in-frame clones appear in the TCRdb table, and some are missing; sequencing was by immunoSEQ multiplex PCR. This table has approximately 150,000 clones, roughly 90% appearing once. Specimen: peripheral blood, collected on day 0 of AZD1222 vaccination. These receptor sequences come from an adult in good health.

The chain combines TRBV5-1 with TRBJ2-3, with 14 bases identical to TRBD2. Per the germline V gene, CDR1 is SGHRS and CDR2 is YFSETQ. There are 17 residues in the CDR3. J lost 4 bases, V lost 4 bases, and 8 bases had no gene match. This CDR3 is CASSTRTSGGMSDTQYF. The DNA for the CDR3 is TGCGCCAGCAGCACCAGGACTAGCGGGGGGATGTCAGATACGCAGTATTTT.

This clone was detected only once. CDR3 nucleotide sequence: TGTGCCAGCAGTAGATACAATGAGCAGTTCTTC. This encodes CASSRYNEQFF. The gene calls are TRBV28 and TRBJ2-1; D is undetermined. There are 11 residues in the CDR3. Germline V gene sequence: CDR1 MDHEN, CDR2 SYDVKM. The V and J ends lost 5 bases and 4 bases respectively, with 3 bases between them. Using reference TRBV28 and TRBJ2-1 for the parts outside the CDR3, the full variable domain is DVKVTQSSRYLVKRTGEKVFLECVQDMDHENMFWYRQDPGLGLRLIYFSYDVKMKEKGDIPEGYSVSREKKERFSLILESASTNQTSMYLCASSRYNEQFFGPGTRLTVL.

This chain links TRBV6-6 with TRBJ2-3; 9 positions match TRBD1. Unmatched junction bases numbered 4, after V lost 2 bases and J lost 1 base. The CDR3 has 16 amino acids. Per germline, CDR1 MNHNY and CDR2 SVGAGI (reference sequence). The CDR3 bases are TGTGCCAGCAGTTACCCGCGGGACAGGGGCACAGATACGCAGTATTTT. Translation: CASSYPRDRGTDTQYF.

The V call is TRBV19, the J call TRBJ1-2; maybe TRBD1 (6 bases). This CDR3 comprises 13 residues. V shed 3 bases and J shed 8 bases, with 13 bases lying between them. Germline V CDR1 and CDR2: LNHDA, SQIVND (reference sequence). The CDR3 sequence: CASSISHREGYTF. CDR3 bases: TGTGCCAGTAGTATTAGCCACAGGGAGGGCTACACCTTC.

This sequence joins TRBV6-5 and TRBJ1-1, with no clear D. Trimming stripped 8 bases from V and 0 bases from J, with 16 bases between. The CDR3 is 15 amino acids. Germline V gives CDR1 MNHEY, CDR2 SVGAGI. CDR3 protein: CASDKAGIMNTEAFF. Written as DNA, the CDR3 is TGTGCCAGCGACAAGGCAGGCATCATGAACACTGAAGCTTTCTTT.

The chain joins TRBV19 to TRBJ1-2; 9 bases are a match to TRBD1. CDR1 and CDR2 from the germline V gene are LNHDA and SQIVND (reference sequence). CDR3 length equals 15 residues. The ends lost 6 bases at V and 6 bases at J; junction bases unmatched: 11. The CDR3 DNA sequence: TGTGCCAGTAGCGGGGCGAGGACAGGGGACAATGGCTACACCTTC. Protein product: CASSGARTGDNGYTF.

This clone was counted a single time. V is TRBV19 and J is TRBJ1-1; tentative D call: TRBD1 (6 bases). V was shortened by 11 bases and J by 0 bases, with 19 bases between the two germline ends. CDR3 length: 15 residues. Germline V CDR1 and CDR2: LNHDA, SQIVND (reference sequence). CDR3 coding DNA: TGTGCCGCCGCCGCGGGGGCGAACATGAACACTGAAGCTTTCTTT. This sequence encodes CAAAAGANMNTEAFF.

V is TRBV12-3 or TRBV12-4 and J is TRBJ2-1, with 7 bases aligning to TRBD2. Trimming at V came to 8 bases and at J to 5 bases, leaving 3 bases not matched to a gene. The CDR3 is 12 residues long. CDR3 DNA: TGTGCCAGCCGGGGGGTGAACAATGAGCAGTTCTTC. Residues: CASRGVNNEQFF.

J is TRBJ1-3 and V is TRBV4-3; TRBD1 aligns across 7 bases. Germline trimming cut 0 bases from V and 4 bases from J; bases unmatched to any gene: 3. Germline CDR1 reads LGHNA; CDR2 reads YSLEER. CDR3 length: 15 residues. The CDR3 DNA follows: TGCGCCAGCAGCCAAGAGAGAGGGGGCGGAAACACCATATATTTT. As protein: CASSQERGGGNTIYF.

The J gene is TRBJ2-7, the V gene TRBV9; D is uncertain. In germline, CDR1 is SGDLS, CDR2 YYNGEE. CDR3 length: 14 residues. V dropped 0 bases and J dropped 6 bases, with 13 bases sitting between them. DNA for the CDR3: TGTGCCAGCAGCGTAGGTGGCCTTCAGAGCGAGCAGTACTTC. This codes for CASSVGGLQSEQYF.

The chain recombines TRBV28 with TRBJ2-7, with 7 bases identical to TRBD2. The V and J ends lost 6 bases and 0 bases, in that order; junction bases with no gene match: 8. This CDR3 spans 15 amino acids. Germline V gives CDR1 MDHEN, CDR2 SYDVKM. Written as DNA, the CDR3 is TGTGCCAGCAGCCCCGCGGTAGCGGGCTCCTACGAGCAGTACTTC. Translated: CASSPAVAGSYEQYF.

CDR3 protein: CASSRQGGSTDTQYF. CDR3 DNA sequence: TGTGCCAGCAGCCGGCAGGGGGGGAGCACAGATACGCAGTATTTT. The chain has TRBV5-5 and TRBJ2-3; D may be TRBD1 or TRBD2 (7 bases each). The V end was cut by 4 bases, the J end by 0 bases, with 12 bases between. The germline V gene has CDR1 SGHKS and CDR2 YYEKEE (reference sequence). The CDR3 has 15 residues.

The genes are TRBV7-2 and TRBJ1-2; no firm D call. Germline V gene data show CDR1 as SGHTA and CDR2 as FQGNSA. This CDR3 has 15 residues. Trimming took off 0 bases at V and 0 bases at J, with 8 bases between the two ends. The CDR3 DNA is TGTGCCAGCAGCTTAGCCGCCCGAACTAACTATGGCTACACCTTC. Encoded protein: CASSLAARTNYGYTF.

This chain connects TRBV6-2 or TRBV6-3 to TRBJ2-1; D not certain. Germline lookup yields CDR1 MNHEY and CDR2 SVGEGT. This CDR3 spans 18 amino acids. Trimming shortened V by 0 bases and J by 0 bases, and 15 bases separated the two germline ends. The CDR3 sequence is CASSYSIRAGGSYNEQFF. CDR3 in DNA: TGTGCCAGCAGTTACTCGATTCGCGCAGGCGGCTCCTACAATGAGCAGTTCTTC.

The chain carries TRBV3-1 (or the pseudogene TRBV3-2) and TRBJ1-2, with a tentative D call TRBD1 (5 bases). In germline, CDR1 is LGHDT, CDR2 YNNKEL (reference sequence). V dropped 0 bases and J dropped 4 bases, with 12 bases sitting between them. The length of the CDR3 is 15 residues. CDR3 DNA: TGTGCCAGCAGCCAAGATAACGGGGGGGTCTATGGCTACACCTTC. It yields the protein CASSQDNGGVYGYTF.

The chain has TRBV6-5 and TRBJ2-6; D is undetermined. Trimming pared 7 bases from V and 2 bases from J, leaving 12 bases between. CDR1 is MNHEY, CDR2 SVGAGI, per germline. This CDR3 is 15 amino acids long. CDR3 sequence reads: CASTKGKAGANVLTF. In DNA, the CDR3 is TGTGCCAGCACCAAAGGGAAGGCTGGGGCCAACGTCCTGACTTTC.

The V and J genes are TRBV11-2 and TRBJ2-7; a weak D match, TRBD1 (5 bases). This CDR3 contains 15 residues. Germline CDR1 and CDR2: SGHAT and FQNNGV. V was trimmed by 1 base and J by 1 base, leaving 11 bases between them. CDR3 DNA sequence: TGTGCCAGCAGCTTAGGTATCAGGGCTTCCTACGAGCAGTACTTC. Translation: CASSLGIRASYEQYF.

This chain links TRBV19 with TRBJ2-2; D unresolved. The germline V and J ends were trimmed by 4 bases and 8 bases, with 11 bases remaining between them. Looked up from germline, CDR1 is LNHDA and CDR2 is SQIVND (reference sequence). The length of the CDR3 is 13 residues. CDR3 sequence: CASSNVGTGELFF. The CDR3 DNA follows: TGTGCCAGTAGTAACGTGGGTACAGGGGAGCTGTTTTTT.